Reported below is one T cell receptor (beta chain). Its antigen is undetermined. The sample originates from a study of CD8+ T cells in alopecia areata. On the study more broadly: Treated patients were given 5 to 10 mg oral tofacitinib twice daily. General study findings and limits: Patients displayed less clarity in TCR sharing than mice, a finding possibly related to HLA. Higher clonality than in normal scalp was seen in lesional scalp, especially alopecia totalis/universalis.

Sequencing relied on a cDNA template that was reverse transcribed from extracted RNA. Produced via immunoSEQ multiplex PCR; TCRdb's table is partial and in-frame only. The table lists over 110,000 clones, approximately 51% of them singletons. Trimming took 4 bases from V and 4 from J, leaving 12 bases between them. Germline V gives CDR1 SGHTA, CDR2 FQGNSA. The CDR3 spans 14 residues. In alopecia areata patients, both lesional scalp punch biopsies and peripheral blood were collected. V gene TRBV7-2 combines with J gene TRBJ2-3; D uncertain. The sample was CD4+ T cells sorted from blood, taken at week 0. The receptor was derived from a human donor with alopecia areata. The CDR3 sequence: CASSSGPIPDTQYF. Here the CDR3 DNA reads TGTGCCAGCAGCTCCGGCCCTATCCCAGATACGCAGTATTTT.